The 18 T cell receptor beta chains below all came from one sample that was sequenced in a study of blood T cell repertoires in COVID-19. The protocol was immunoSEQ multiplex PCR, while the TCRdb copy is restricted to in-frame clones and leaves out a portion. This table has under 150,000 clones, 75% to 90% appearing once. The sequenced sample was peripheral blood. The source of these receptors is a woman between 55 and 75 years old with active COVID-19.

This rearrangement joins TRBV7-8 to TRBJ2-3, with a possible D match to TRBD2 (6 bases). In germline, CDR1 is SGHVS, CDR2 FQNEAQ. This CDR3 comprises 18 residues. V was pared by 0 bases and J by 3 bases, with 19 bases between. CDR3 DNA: TGTGCCAGCAGCTTAGCGCGGTTTACTAGCTTGGCTACAGATACGCAGTATTTT. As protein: CASSLARFTSLATDTQYF. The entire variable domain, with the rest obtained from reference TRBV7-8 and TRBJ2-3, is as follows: GAGVSQSPRYKVAKRGQDVALRCDPISGHVSLFWYQQALGQGPEFLTYFQNEAQLDKSGLPSDRFFAERPEGSVSTLKIQRTQQEDSAVYLCASSLARFTSLATDTQYFGPGTRLTVL.

CDR3 region: CASSFLGQAVTDTQYF. CDR3 DNA: TGTGCCAGTAGTTTTCTGGGACAAGCGGTCACAGATACGCAGTATTTT. This chain joins TRBV19 and TRBJ2-3; D possibly corresponds to TRBD1 (6 bases). V was clipped by 5 bases and J by 2 bases, with 17 bases between them. The CDR3 loop spans 16 amino acids. CDR1 LNHDA and CDR2 SQIVND come from the germline V gene (reference sequence). Drawing the rest from reference TRBV19 and TRBJ2-3, the complete variable domain is DGGITQSPKYLFRKEGQNVTLSCEQNLNHDAMYWYRQDPGQGLRLIYYSQIVNDFQKGDIAEGYSVSREKKESFPLTVTSAQKNPTAFYLCASSFLGQAVTDTQYFGPGTRLTVL.

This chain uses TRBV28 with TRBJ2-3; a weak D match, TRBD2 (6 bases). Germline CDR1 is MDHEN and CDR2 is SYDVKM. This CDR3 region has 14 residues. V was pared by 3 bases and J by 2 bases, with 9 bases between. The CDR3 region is CASSLWRATDTQYF. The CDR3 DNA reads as TGTGCCAGCAGTTTGTGGAGGGCCACAGATACGCAGTATTTT.

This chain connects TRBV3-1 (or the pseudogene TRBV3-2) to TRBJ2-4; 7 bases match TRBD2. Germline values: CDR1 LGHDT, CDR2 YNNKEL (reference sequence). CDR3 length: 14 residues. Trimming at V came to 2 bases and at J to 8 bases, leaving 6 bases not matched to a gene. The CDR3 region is CASSQIAGRDIQYF. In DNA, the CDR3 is TGTGCCAGCAGCCAAATAGCGGGTCGGGACATTCAGTACTTC.

The CDR3 sequence: CASSFLGFVPRTGLRDSRLGEQFF. The CDR3 nucleotides read TGTGCCAGCAGTTTCCTTGGTTTCGTCCCTCGGACAGGGTTGCGGGATTCCAGGTTAGGTGAGCAGTTCTTC. This sequence joins TRBV28 and TRBJ2-1, with 8 positions matching TRBD1. The CDR3 totals 24 residues. Germline trimming cut 3 bases from V and 9 bases from J; bases unmatched to any gene: 37. Germline loops: CDR1 MDHEN, CDR2 SYDVKM.

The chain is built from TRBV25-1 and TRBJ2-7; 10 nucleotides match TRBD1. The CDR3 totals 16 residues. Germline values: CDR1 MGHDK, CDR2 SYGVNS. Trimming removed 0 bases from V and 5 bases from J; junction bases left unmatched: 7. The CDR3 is CASSEYIGTGANEQYF. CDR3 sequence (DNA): TGTGCCAGCAGTGAATATATAGGGACAGGGGCCAACGAGCAGTACTTC.

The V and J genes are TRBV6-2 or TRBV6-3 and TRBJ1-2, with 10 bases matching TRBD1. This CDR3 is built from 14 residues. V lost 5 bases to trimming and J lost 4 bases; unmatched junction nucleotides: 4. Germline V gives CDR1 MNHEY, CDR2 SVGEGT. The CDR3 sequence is CASSLGQGTYGYTF. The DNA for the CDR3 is TGTGCCAGCAGTCTGGGACAGGGGACCTATGGCTACACCTTC.

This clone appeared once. CDR3 nucleotides: TGTGCCAGCAGTCTCGGGGGGACAGGCATAGATACGCAGTATTTT. Translated: CASSLGGTGIDTQYF. The chain joins TRBV3-1 (or the pseudogene TRBV3-2) to TRBJ2-3, with a weak D call TRBD1 (8 bases). Germline V gives CDR1 LGHDT, CDR2 YNNKEL (reference sequence). This CDR3 has 15 amino acids. The V end lost 6 bases, the J end lost 5 bases, and 18 bases lay between the germline ends.

Here the CDR3 reads CASSQVSTGELFF. The CDR3 DNA is TGTGCCAGCAGCCAAGTTAGTACCGGGGAGCTGTTTTTT. The rearrangement links TRBV4-2 to TRBJ2-2; D is uncertain. The V gene's germline CDR1 is LGHNA and CDR2 YNFKEQ. There are 13 residues in the CDR3. The V and J ends lost 1 base and 5 bases respectively, with 5 bases between them.

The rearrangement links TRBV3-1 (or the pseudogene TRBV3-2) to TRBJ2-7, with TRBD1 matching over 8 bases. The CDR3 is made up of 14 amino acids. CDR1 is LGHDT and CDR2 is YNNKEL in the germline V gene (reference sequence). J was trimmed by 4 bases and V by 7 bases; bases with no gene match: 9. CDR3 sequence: CASIRAGGMYEQYF. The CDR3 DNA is TGTGCCAGCATCCGGGCAGGGGGCATGTACGAGCAGTACTTC.

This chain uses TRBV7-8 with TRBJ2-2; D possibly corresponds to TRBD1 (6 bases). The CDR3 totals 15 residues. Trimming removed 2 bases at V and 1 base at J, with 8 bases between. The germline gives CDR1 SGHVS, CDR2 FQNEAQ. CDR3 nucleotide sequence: TGTGCCAGCAGCTTACCAGGGGTGAACACCGGGGAGCTGTTTTTT. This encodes CASSLPGVNTGELFF.

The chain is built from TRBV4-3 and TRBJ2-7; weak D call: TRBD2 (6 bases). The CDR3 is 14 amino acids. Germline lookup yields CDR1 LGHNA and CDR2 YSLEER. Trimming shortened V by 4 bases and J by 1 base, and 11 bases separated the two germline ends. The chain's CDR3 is CASSPRLVSYEQYF. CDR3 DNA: TGCGCCAGCAGCCCCCGACTAGTTTCCTACGAGCAGTACTTC.

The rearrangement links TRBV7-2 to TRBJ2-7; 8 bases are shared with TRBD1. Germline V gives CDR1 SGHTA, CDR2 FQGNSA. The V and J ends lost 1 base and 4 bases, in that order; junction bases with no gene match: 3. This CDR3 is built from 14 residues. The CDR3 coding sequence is TGTGCCAGCAGCTTAGTCAGGGGGCAGTACGAGCAGTACTTC. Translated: CASSLVRGQYEQYF. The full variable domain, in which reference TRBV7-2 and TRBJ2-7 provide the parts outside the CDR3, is GAGVSQSPSNKVTEKGKDVELRCDPISGHTALYWYRQSLGQGLEFLIYFQGNSAPDKSGLPSDRFSAERTGGSVSTLTIQRTQQEDSAVYLCASSLVRGQYEQYFGPGTRLTVT.

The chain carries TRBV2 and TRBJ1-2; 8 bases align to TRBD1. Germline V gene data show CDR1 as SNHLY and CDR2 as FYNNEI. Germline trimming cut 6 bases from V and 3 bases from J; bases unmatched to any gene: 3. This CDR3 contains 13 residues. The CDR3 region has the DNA TGTGCCAGCAGGGACAGGGTGGACTATGGCTACACCTTC. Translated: CASRDRVDYGYTF.

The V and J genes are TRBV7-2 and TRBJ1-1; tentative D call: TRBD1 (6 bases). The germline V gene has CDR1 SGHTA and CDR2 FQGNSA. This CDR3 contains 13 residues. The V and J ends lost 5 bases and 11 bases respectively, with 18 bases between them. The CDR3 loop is CASSRGAGAEAFF. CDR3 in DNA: TGTGCCAGCAGCCGAGGGGCAGGGGCCGAGGCTTTCTTT.

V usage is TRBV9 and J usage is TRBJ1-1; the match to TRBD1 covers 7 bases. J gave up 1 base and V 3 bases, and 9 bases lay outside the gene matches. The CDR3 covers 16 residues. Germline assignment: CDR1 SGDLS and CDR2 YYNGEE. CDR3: CASSADRVPSNTEAFF. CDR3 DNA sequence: TGTGCCAGCAGCGCAGACAGGGTCCCATCGAACACTGAAGCTTTCTTT.

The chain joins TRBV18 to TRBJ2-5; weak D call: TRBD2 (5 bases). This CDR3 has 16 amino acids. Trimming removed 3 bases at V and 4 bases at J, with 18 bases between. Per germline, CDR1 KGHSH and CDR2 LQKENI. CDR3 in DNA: TGTGCCAGCTCACCGGGATCCGTCGCTAGCCGAGAGACCCAGTACTTC. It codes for CASSPGSVASRETQYF.

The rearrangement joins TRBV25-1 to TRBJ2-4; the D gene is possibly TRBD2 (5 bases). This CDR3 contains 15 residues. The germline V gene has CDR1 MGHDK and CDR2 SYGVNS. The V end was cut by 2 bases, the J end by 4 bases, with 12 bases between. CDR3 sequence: CASSETYQRKNIQYF. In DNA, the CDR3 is TGTGCCAGCAGTGAAACGTACCAGCGGAAAAACATTCAGTACTTC.